The 19 T cell receptor beta chains in this list originate from one sample, sequenced in a study of human CD8 memory T cell subsets. Preparation of the TCR beta libraries relied on UMI-labeled 5' RACE. TCRdb reprocessed the 5' RACE reads, with one entry per CDR3 protein and no DNA. The sample includes some 11,000 distinct CDR3 sequences. The sequencing sample was made of CD8+ T cells from PBMCs. The receptor set was obtained from a human donor in good health.

Frequency places this clonotype as medium-sized. The chain recombines TRBV29-1 with TRBJ2-7; TCRdb calls TRBD1, which cannot be checked without DNA. CDR1 and CDR2 (germline): SQVTM, ANQGSEA. CDR3 size: 16 residues. The chain's CDR3 is CSVEDLGGGTTYEQYF.

This clonotype is called medium-sized based on its frequency. The rearrangement uses TRBV25-1 and TRBJ1-3. The CDR3 spans 13 residues. In germline, CDR1 is MGHDK, CDR2 SYGVNS. This CDR3 is CASSAGFGNTIYF.

This rearrangement joins TRBV28 to TRBJ2-7; TCRdb's assignment of TRBD2 cannot be checked, as there is no DNA. This CDR3 is built from 15 residues. Germline CDR1 MDHEN, CDR2 SYDVKM. Here the CDR3 reads CASSSTTSGSYEQYF.

The V and J genes are TRBV14 and TRBJ2-1. Germline CDR1 SGHDN, CDR2 FVKESK. CDR3 length: 16 residues. The CDR3 reads CASSQLPHSSYNEQFF. The full variable domain, completed using reference TRBV14 and TRBJ2-1, is EAGVTQFPSHSVIEKGQTVTLRCDPISGHDNLYWYRRVMGKEIKFLLHFVKESKQDESGMPNNRFLAERTGGTYSTLKVQPAELEDSGVYFCASSQLPHSSYNEQFFGPGTRLTVL.

The chain carries TRBV9 and TRBJ2-7; the TCRdb D gene call, TRBD1, has no DNA to confirm it. Germline CDR1 is SGDLS and CDR2 is YYNGEE. The CDR3 consists of 13 residues. The CDR3 here is CASGAGGTYEQYF.

Measured by frequency, this clonotype is medium-sized (0.01 to 0.1%). The chain has TRBV12-5 and TRBJ1-5; no DNA is available, so the TRBD1 call from TCRdb remains unchecked. This CDR3 comprises 16 residues. CDR1 and CDR2 from the germline V gene are LGHNT and FRNRAP. This CDR3 reads CASAKTRAGNNQPQHF.

The gene calls are TRBV5-5 and TRBJ2-3; TCRdb calls TRBD2, which cannot be checked without DNA. Germline V gene data show CDR1 as SGHKS and CDR2 as YYEKEE (reference sequence). CDR3 length: 18 amino acids. This CDR3 reads CASSSKGLAGADGDTQYF.

This chain uses TRBV11-3 with TRBJ2-1. The CDR3 runs 13 residues. Looked up from germline, CDR1 is SGHNT and CDR2 is YENEEA. CDR3 in amino acids: CATTDSSYNEQFF.

This clonotype is identified as medium-sized from frequency. The V and J genes are TRBV6-1 and TRBJ2-2; TCRdb's D gene call, TRBD1, goes unchecked for lack of DNA. The CDR3 extends over 14 amino acids. Germline values: CDR1 MNHNS, CDR2 SASEGT. The CDR3 sequence is CASTDRENTGELFF.

The CDR3 here is CASSHRARAQYF. This chain joins TRBV3-1 and TRBJ2-5; checking the TCRdb D call of TRBD1 is not possible without DNA. This CDR3 comprises 12 residues. The germline CDR1 and CDR2 sequences are LGHDT and YNNKEL (reference sequence).

The chain couples TRBV12-3 or TRBV12-4 to TRBJ2-5; lacking DNA, the TRBD1 call made by TCRdb goes unchecked. This CDR3 spans 11 amino acids. CDR3 residues: CASSPGLTQYF.

This chain connects TRBV5-1 to TRBJ2-5; TCRdb lists TRBD2, though no DNA is available to test this call. Germline CDR1 and CDR2: SGHRS and YFSETQ. CDR3 length: 19 residues. The CDR3 loop reads CASSSRKTSGGSLQETQYF.

The chain employs TRBV29-1 and TRBJ2-7. The CDR3 runs to 13 residues. Per germline, CDR1 SQVTM and CDR2 ANQGSEA. The CDR3 spells CSVRQVSSYEQYF.

The rearrangement joins TRBV4-1 to TRBJ1-6; TCRdb names TRBD1, which stays unverified in the absence of DNA. Germline CDR1 and CDR2: MGHRA and YSYEKL. This CDR3 spans 13 amino acids. The CDR3 loop reads CASGISGVSPLHF.

The chain couples TRBV7-2 to TRBJ1-1; TCRdb calls TRBD1, which cannot be checked without DNA. This CDR3 is built from 16 residues. Germline V gene sequence: CDR1 SGHTA, CDR2 FQGNSA. The CDR3 protein is CASSSWTRHMNTEAFF.

The chain is built from TRBV20-1 and TRBJ2-7; without DNA, the TCRdb call of TRBD1 cannot be checked. Germline V gives CDR1 DFQATT, CDR2 SNEGSKA (reference sequence). The CDR3 consists of 14 residues. This chain's CDR3 is CSAEIRGDNYEQYF.

This chain links TRBV12-3 or TRBV12-4 with TRBJ1-1; TCRdb indicates TRBD1, and absent DNA this call remains unverified. This CDR3 comprises 14 residues. This chain's CDR3 is CASSQTGLNTEAFF.

The V gene is TRBV28, the J gene TRBJ2-2; TCRdb designates TRBD1, a call that cannot be tested without DNA. Germline V gene data show CDR1 as MDHEN and CDR2 as SYDVKM. The CDR3 is 16 residues long. CDR3 residues: CASSLYGGRFTGELFF.

The chain employs TRBV20-1 and TRBJ2-3; TCRdb returns TRBD2, unconfirmable since there is no DNA. From germline, CDR1 is DFQATT and CDR2 SNEGSKA (reference sequence). The CDR3 contains 20 residues. CDR3: CSADPVLTVAGEASTDTQYF.